This T cell receptor (beta chain) was identified during a study of a mutant IDH1 vaccine in newly diagnosed glioma. Study details: Eight vaccine doses were administered to patients at weeks 1, 3, 5, 7, 11, 15, 19 and 23. Vaccinations were initiated 4-6 weeks following radiotherapy alone, or were given together with temozolomide cycles. Sex distribution of treated patients was about 62% male and roughly 40% female; mean age was around 40 years.

The data were produced by immunoSEQ multiplex PCR, yet TCRdb's version contains in-frame clones alone and is incomplete. The sample shows around 60,000 clones, around nine tenths of them seen only once. Germline CDR1 is MNHNS and CDR2 is SASEGT. Trimming left V 7 bases short and J 9 bases short, with 19 bases between. The CDR3 has 15 residues. In its sample, this clone was seen a few times. What it recognizes is unknown. Noted time point: week 11, during vaccination. All doses held 300 ug of mutant IDH1 20-mer peptide, with topical imiquimod. The specimen comprised PBMCs, sampled from a glioma patient whose treatment included an IDH1 peptide vaccine. The rearrangement uses TRBV6-1 and TRBJ1-6; D is ambiguous. This receptor was obtained from a man aged 40-55 years with glioma. The DNA for the CDR3 is TGTGCCAGCACCCTTGAAATCAGAGGACGTTCACCCCTCCACTTT. It codes for CASTLEIRGRSPLHF.